This is a list of T cell receptor beta chains from one sample in a study of blood T cells in healthy people across ages. From the 5' RACE reads, TCRdb called clonotypes with MiXCR, one entry per CDR3 protein. The data contain 1.8 million or so distinct CDR3 sequences, about 39% of them singletons. The sequenced sample was blood. These TCRs come from a human donor in good health. Both conserved end residues are part of each CDR3. A D gene is named only where the DNA matches it firmly. Size is omitted from some rows. Given values are once, few, many or a class for expanded clones.

j_gene,abundance,v_gene,d_gene,CDR3nt,CDR3aa
TRBJ2-2,-,TRBV7-2,-,TGTGCCAGCAGCTTAACTCCCGCAACCGGGGAGCTGTTTTTT,CASSLTPATGELFF
TRBJ2-3,-,TRBV29-1,-,TGCAGCATCCGTGGACACCGTGCTAGCACAGATACGCAGTATTTT,CSIRGHRASTDTQYF
TRBJ2-4,few,TRBV7-2,TRBD1,TGTGCCAGCAGCTCGGGACAGTTAGCCAAAAACATTCAGTACTTC,CASSSGQLAKNIQYF
TRBJ1-2,few,TRBV4-3,-,TGCGCCAGCAGCACCGGGACACTTTTTGGTGGCTACACCTTC,CASSTGTLFGGYTF
TRBJ1-2,few,TRBV29-1,TRBD1,TGCAGCGTCGGGACACGGACAGGGGTAACGGAAAATGGCTACACCTTC,CSVGTRTGVTENGYTF
TRBJ1-5,few,TRBV21-1,-,TGTGCCAGATTGGGGAACTCCTCAATTACCTGGCATTTT,CARLGNSSITWHF
TRBJ1-1,few,TRBV6-8,-,TGTGCCAGCAGTTACTCGGGGGGAACAATTGAAGCTTTCTTT,CASSYSGGTIEAFF
TRBJ1-3,-,TRBV4-1,-,TGCGCCAGCAGCCAAGGGTCACTGAGCTCTGGAAACACCATATATTTT,CASSQGSLSSGNTIYF
TRBJ1-4,-,TRBV12-3/TRBV12-4,-,TGTGCCAGCTGCATGGAGATCGAAAAACTGTTTTTT,CASCMEIEKLFF
TRBJ2-7,few,TRBV9,-,TGTGCCAGCAGCCCCGGTTCGGCCCACCGAGAGCAGTACTTC,CASSPGSAHREQYF
TRBJ2-7,few,TRBV5-1,-,TGCGCCAGCAGTCCGGGGGGCGGGCTCCTCTACGAGCAGTACTTC,CASSPGGGLLYEQYF
TRBJ2-7,-,TRBV6-1,TRBD2,TGTGCCAGCAGGGGACTAGCGGGGGGCGCGGCCTACGAGCAGTACTTC,CASRGLAGGAAYEQYF
TRBJ2-7,few,TRBV4-2,TRBD1,TGTGCCAGCAGCCAACCCCGGGACAGGGGGCCCTCCTACGAGCAGTACTTC,CASSQPRDRGPSYEQYF
TRBJ1-2,once,TRBV20-1,TRBD1,TGCAGCACAGGGGGTGACTATGGCTACACCTTC,CSTGGDYGYTF
TRBJ2-5,few,TRBV27,-,TGTGCCAGCAGCTGGGACAAACAAGAGACCCAGTACTTC,CASSWDKQETQYF
TRBJ1-2,-,TRBV20-1,-,TGCAGTGCTAGCCGGGGGGTCGATCGCTACACCTTC,CSASRGVDRYTF
TRBJ2-3,few,TRBV7-3,-,TGTGCCAGCAGCTTACAGGGGCACACAGATACGCAGTATTTT,CASSLQGHTDTQYF
TRBJ2-5,few,TRBV20-1,TRBD1,TGCAGTGCTAGAGAACGACAGGGGGCTTGGAAAGAGACCCAGTACTTC,CSARERQGAWKETQYF
TRBJ1-1,few,TRBV12-3/TRBV12-4,TRBD1,TGTGCCAGCAGTTTTCCCAGGGGGCCCACTGAAGCTTTCTTT,CASSFPRGPTEAFF
TRBJ2-1,few,TRBV12-3/TRBV12-4,-,TGTGCCAGCAGTGATGGGTTCTACAATGAGCAGTTCTTC,CASSDGFYNEQFF
TRBJ1-1,-,TRBV6-1,-,TGTGCCAGCAGTCAGTGGGGTGCTGAAGCTTTCTTT,CASSQWGAEAFF
TRBJ2-1,-,TRBV20-1,-,TGCAGTGCTAGAGACTTCAGAAGCAATGAGCAGTTCTTC,CSARDFRSNEQFF
TRBJ2-2,few,TRBV3-1,TRBD1,TGTGCCAGCAGCCGAACAGGGGGCTCATGGTCCGGGGAGCTGTTTTTT,CASSRTGGSWSGELFF
TRBJ1-1,-,TRBV29-1,-,TGCAGCGCCAGGGATCCCTTCCTGAACACTGAAGCTTTCTTT,CSARDPFLNTEAFF
TRBJ2-5,-,TRBV20-1,-,TGCAGTGCTAGCATGGGAAAGGGGGAGACCCAGTACTTC,CSASMGKGETQYF
TRBJ1-2,-,TRBV7-2,-,TGTGCCAGCAGCTTTCAGGGAATGGGCTACACCTTC,CASSFQGMGYTF
TRBJ2-3,-,TRBV29-1,-,TGCAGCGTTTCTCGACGAAATTTGGATACGCAGTATTTT,CSVSRRNLDTQYF
TRBJ2-1,many,TRBV7-8,-,TGTGCCAGCAGCTTAGAGGAGGGGTCGGTGCAGTTCTTC,CASSLEEGSVQFF
TRBJ1-2,-,TRBV12-3/TRBV12-4,-,TGTGCCAGCAGGATGTCAGGATGGCAGGGAGATGGCTACACCTTC,CASRMSGWQGDGYTF
TRBJ2-5,-,TRBV12-5,-,TGTACTAGTGGTTCCTTGCCCGGGGAGACCCAGTACTTC,CTSGSLPGETQYF
TRBJ1-2,-,TRBV9,-,TGTGCCAGCAAAGGTCCCAGGGCTAACTATGGCTACACCTTC,CASKGPRANYGYTF
TRBJ2-5,-,TRBV7-2,-,TGTGCCAGCAGCTTAGTAAGGTCACGGGGGGAGACCCAGTACTTC,CASSLVRSRGETQYF
TRBJ2-3,-,TRBV5-4,-,TGTGCCAGCAGCTTGGGATTAGAACCGACAGATACGCAGTATTTT,CASSLGLEPTDTQYF
TRBJ1-2,-,TRBV10-3,TRBD1,TGTGCCCACAGGGGGCCAGGGGGACTCGGTGGCTACACCTTC,CAHRGPGGLGGYTF
TRBJ2-3,-,TRBV7-2,TRBD2,TGTGCCAGCAGCCCAGAGCTAGCGGGGGGCAGAGATACGCAGTATTTT,CASSPELAGGRDTQYF
TRBJ2-5,few,TRBV7-3,-,TGTGCCAGCAGCTTGGGGGCAACGGAGACCCAGTACTTC,CASSLGATETQYF
TRBJ2-2,-,TRBV7-9,TRBD1,TGTGCCAGCAGCGACGACGCGGGACAGGAGAACACCGGGGAGCTGTTTTTT,CASSDDAGQENTGELFF
TRBJ2-7,-,TRBV6-6,-,TGTGCCAGCAGTCCCCGCGGGTCAGGGGACGAGCAGTACTTC,CASSPRGSGDEQYF
TRBJ2-7,-,TRBV9,TRBD1,TGTGCCAGCAGCGTAGGGTTTATGGGGACAGGGGATTACGAGCAGTACTTC,CASSVGFMGTGDYEQYF
TRBJ2-7,-,TRBV28,TRBD2,TGTGCCAGCAGTTTCGTGATCCCGCGGGGGGCCGGGCAGTACTTC,CASSFVIPRGAGQYF
TRBJ2-1,-,TRBV6-5,-,TGTGCCAGCAGGACTGGTAGCGGTTCGCCGTACAATGAGCAGTTCTTC,CASRTGSGSPYNEQFF
TRBJ2-3,-,TRBV30,-,TGTGCCTGGAGGGAGATAGATACGCAGTATTTT,CAWREIDTQYF